Listed below are T cell receptor beta chains from one sample, sequenced in a study of T-cell memory formation after mild COVID-19. From the 5' RACE reads, TCRdb called clonotypes with MiXCR, one entry per CDR3 protein. The sample shows 200,000 to 250,000 distinct CDR3 sequences, 9.5% of them seen only once. The sequenced material came from PBMCs or a T cell subset sorted from them (not recorded which). These receptors were obtained from a man aged 18 to 35 who had mild COVID-19 (a few samples of this study predate the infection). Cell type and time point are not known. Each CDR3 is given with its conserved first and last residue. Fields, in order: CDR3 DNA, CDR3 protein, D gene, V gene, J gene, clone size. A D gene is named only where the DNA matches it firmly. Part of the rows lack a size; the others show once, few, many or a class for expanded clones.

TGCAGCGCGGGATCACAAACTTGGGAGCAGTACTTC	CSAGSQTWEQYF	NA	TRBV29-1	TRBJ2-7	few
TGTGCCAGCAGCCGGGGGTGGGCCAACGTCCTGACTTTC	CASSRGWANVLTF	NA	TRBV14	TRBJ2-6	NA
TGTGCCACCATCGGAGGAAGGGGCTCGAACACTGAAGCTTTCTTT	CATIGGRGSNTEAFF	NA	TRBV15	TRBJ1-1	few
TGTGCCAGCGGGTTCCGGGACACGGGGCGTAATGGCTACACCTTC	CASGFRDTGRNGYTF	NA	TRBV2	TRBJ1-2	NA
TGTGCTAGTGGTTTTAGGGCAGGGGGCGCAACCGGGGAGCTGTTTTTT	CASGFRAGGATGELFF	TRBD1	TRBV12-5	TRBJ2-2	NA
TGCGCCAGCAGCCCGGATGGGTTCGCTGAAGCTTTCTTT	CASSPDGFAEAFF	NA	TRBV5-1	TRBJ1-1	NA
TGTGCCAGCAGCTTACAGGGGAACGGTAATAATGAGCAGTTCTTC	CASSLQGNGNNEQFF	NA	TRBV7-3	TRBJ2-1	many
TGTGCCAGCAGCTTAAGCGCCGGGGAGCTGTTTTTT	CASSLSAGELFF	NA	TRBV7-3	TRBJ2-2	NA
TGTGCCAGCAGAACGGGGGGGATGAACGAGCAGTACTTC	CASRTGGMNEQYF	TRBD2	TRBV6-2/TRBV6-3	TRBJ2-7	NA
TGTGCCAGCAGCTTCTCGGGCGAGACACAGAGTACGCAGTATTTT	CASSFSGETQSTQYF	NA	TRBV7-2	TRBJ2-3	few
TGCAGCGTTGAAGGTATGGGAGGCGAGACCCAGTACTTC	CSVEGMGGETQYF	NA	TRBV29-1	TRBJ2-5	NA
TGTGCCAGCAGCCCCTGGGTCGATGAAAAACTGTTTTTT	CASSPWVDEKLFF	NA	TRBV7-6	TRBJ1-4	few
TGTGCCAGCAGCTTAGCGACAGGGAGAGGGTACTTC	CASSLATGRGYF	TRBD1	TRBV7-6	TRBJ2-4	many
TGTGCCAGCAGCCAGGGGCGAAGGGAGACCCAGTACTTC	CASSQGRRETQYF	NA	TRBV7-8	TRBJ2-5	many
TGTGCCAGCAGCTCGAAGGGCGATGGCGGGACAATGACGAAGTATTTT	CASSSKGDGGTMTKYF	NA	TRBV7-9	TRBJ2-3	many
TGTGCCAGCAGCTTGGGGACAGGGGGTGAGGAGACCCAGTACTTC	CASSLGTGGEETQYF	TRBD1	TRBV5-4	TRBJ2-5	few
TGTGCCATCAGTGAGGTTTCTGAGACCCAGTACTTC	CAISEVSETQYF	NA	TRBV10-3	TRBJ2-5	many
TGCGCCAGCAGCCGTCCCGGTCGGTCCTACGAGCAGTACTTC	CASSRPGRSYEQYF	NA	TRBV4-1	TRBJ2-7	NA
TGTGCCAGCAGCTCCCAACCCGGGACTAGTTTCGATGAGCAGTTCTTC	CASSSQPGTSFDEQFF	TRBD2	TRBV7-3	TRBJ2-1	few
TGTGCCAGCAGTTTTGTGCCCAATGTGGTGAGGAATGAGCAGTTCTTC	CASSFVPNVVRNEQFF	NA	TRBV28	TRBJ2-1	many
TGTGCCAGCAGCGTCGGAGCCGGAGATACGCAGTATTTT	CASSVGAGDTQYF	NA	TRBV7-2	TRBJ2-3	many
TGCAGTGTTCCGACTAGCGGGGCATATACGCAGTATTTT	CSVPTSGAYTQYF	TRBD2	TRBV20-1	TRBJ2-3	many
TGTGCCAGCAGTAACAGGGGGGATCAGCCCCAGCATTTT	CASSNRGDQPQHF	TRBD1	TRBV2	TRBJ1-5	many
TGTGCCAGCAGACCGACAGGGTTGAGCACCGGGGAGCTGTTTTTT	CASRPTGLSTGELFF	TRBD1	TRBV6-4	TRBJ2-2	NA
TGTGCCAGTAGTCCACGGACAGGGGGCGGTGAGACCCAGTACTTC	CASSPRTGGGETQYF	TRBD1	TRBV19	TRBJ2-5	NA
TGTGCCAGCAGTTTGCTTGGGGGACTCACAGATACGCAGTATTTT	CASSLLGGLTDTQYF	NA	TRBV12-3/TRBV12-4	TRBJ2-3	many
TGCGCCAGCAGCTTGGAGGGGTATGAGACCCAGTACTTC	CASSLEGYETQYF	NA	TRBV5-1	TRBJ2-5	few
TGTGCCAGCAGCTTAGGTGTGGGCACTGAAGCTTTCTTT	CASSLGVGTEAFF	NA	TRBV11-2	TRBJ1-1	many